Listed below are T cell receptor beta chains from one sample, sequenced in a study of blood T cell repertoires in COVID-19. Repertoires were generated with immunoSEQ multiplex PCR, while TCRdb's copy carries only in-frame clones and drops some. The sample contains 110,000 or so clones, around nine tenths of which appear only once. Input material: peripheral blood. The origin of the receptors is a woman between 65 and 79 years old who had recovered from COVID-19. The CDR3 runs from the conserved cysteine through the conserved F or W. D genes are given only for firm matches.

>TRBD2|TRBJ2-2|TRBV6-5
CASSFSGRARTGELFF
TGTGCCAGCAGTTTTAGCGGGAGGGCCCGAACCGGGGAGCTGTTTTTT
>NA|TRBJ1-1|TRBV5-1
CASSLDGANTEAFF
TGCGCCAGCAGCTTGGACGGAGCCAACACTGAAGCTTTCTTT
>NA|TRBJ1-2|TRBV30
CAWSSQGRGYTF
TGTGCCTGGAGTTCCCAGGGAAGAGGCTACACCTTC
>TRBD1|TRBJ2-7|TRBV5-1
CASSDLGQGYEQYF
TGCGCCAGCAGCGACCTCGGACAGGGGTACGAGCAGTACTTC
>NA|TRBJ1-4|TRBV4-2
CASSQATRGPSTNEKLFF
TGTGCCAGCAGCCAAGCGACCAGGGGCCCATCAACTAATGAAAAACTGTTTTTT
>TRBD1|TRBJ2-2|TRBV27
CASSTTGYAGELFF
TGTGCCAGCAGTACGACAGGGTACGCCGGGGAGCTGTTTTTT
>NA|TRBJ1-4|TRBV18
CASSRLPGVGEKLFF
TGTGCCAGCTCACGCCTGCCAGGGGTAGGGGAAAAACTGTTTTTT
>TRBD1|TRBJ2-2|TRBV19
CASSIGQGITGELFF
TGTGCCAGTAGTATAGGACAGGGTATTACCGGGGAGCTGTTTTTT
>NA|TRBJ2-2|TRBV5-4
CASSAIWGGAGTGELFF
TGTGCCAGCAGCGCCATTTGGGGCGGGGCGGGCACCGGGGAGCTGTTTTTT
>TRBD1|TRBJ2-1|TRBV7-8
CASSPRQGGSVYNEQFF
TGTGCCAGCAGCCCGAGACAGGGGGGTAGTGTCTACAATGAGCAGTTCTTC
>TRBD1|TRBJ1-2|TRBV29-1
CSARTGEGVLGYTF
TGCAGCGCCCGGACAGGGGAAGGGGTATTGGGCTACACCTTC
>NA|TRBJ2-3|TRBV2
CASSLDRSSTDTQYF
TGTGCCAGCAGCCTAGATAGGTCTAGCACAGATACGCAGTATTTT
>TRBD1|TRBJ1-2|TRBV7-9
CASSEWGQENYGYTF
TGTGCCAGCAGCGAATGGGGACAGGAGAACTATGGCTACACCTTC
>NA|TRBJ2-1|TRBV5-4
CASSLGERARNNEQFF
TGTGCCAGCAGCTTGGGGGAGCGGGCTAGGAACAATGAGCAGTTCTTC